The next 7 T cell receptor beta chains were all read from a single sample in a study of OX40 agonist ivuxolimab in advanced cancers. Libraries were prepared by immunoSEQ multiplex PCR; TCRdb keeps only in-frame clonotypes and omits some of them. The repertoire holds roughly 63,000 clones, about 88% seen once, with about 12% in the top ten. The sequences come from CD4+ or CD8+ T cells sorted from blood, collected in a trial of the OX40 agonist ivuxolimab. These receptors all come from an adult with an advanced solid tumor such as melanoma, head and neck, liver or kidney cancer.

This chain connects TRBV28 to TRBJ1-2, with no clear D. The CDR3 contains 14 residues. Germline V gene sequence: CDR1 MDHEN, CDR2 SYDVKM. Trimming left V 7 bases short and J 6 bases short, with 18 bases between. The CDR3 here is CASIQLGRLDGYTF. CDR3 sequence (DNA): TGTGCCAGCATTCAACTAGGGAGACTTGATGGCTACACCTTC.

This clone appeared once. The rearrangement links TRBV27 to TRBJ1-1; D gene uncertain. V was cut by 3 bases and J by 1 base, with 12 bases left in between. The CDR3 has 15 amino acids. Germline V CDR1 and CDR2: MNHEY, SMNVEV (reference sequence). The CDR3 bases are TGTGCCAGCAGTTTTCTCCCCGCTGAGAACACTGAAGCTTTCTTT. Protein sequence: CASSFLPAENTEAFF.

The gene calls are TRBV7-3 and TRBJ2-3; D is unclear. The V gene lost 2 bases and the J gene lost 0 bases, with 6 bases spanning the gap. The germline gives CDR1 SGHTA, CDR2 FQGTGA. The CDR3 length is 14 residues. In DNA form, the CDR3 reads TGTGCCAGCAGCTTATTAGGAAGCACAGATACGCAGTATTTT. Encoded protein: CASSLLGSTDTQYF.

The V and J genes are TRBV7-9 and TRBJ2-1; 7 bases fit TRBD2. Unmatched junction bases numbered 10, after V lost 1 base and J lost 7 bases. The CDR3 is 16 amino acids. Germline CDR1 reads SEHNR; CDR2 reads FQNEAQ (reference sequence). This chain's CDR3 is CASSLDGVGTKNEQFF. The CDR3, as DNA: TGTGCCAGCAGCTTAGACGGGGTAGGGACTAAAAATGAGCAGTTCTTC.

The chain is built from TRBV27 and TRBJ2-2; TRBD2 might be the D (6 bases). From germline, CDR1 is MNHEY and CDR2 SMNVEV (reference sequence). The ends were cut back, 2 bases at V and 6 bases at J, with 16 bases in the middle. The CDR3 covers 16 residues. The CDR3: CASSLGGWGKAGELFF. The CDR3 region has the DNA TGTGCCAGCAGTTTAGGGGGGTGGGGGAAGGCCGGGGAGCTGTTTTTT.

This CDR3 is CASSVMAGGPNEQYF. CDR3 DNA sequence: TGTGCCAGTAGCGTCATGGCGGGAGGGCCAAACGAGCAGTACTTC. The chain joins TRBV19 to TRBJ2-7, with 9 bases identical to TRBD2. The CDR3 runs 15 residues. Germline loops: CDR1 LNHDA, CDR2 SQIVND (reference sequence). Unmatched junction bases numbered 11, after V lost 6 bases and J lost 5 bases.

The genes are TRBV7-9 and TRBJ2-5, with D possibly matching TRBD1 (6 bases). The CDR3 loop spans 13 amino acids. Trimming stripped 2 bases from V and 4 bases from J, with 8 bases between. The V gene's germline CDR1 is SEHNR and CDR2 FQNEAQ (reference sequence). The CDR3 is CASSLRGRETQYF. The CDR3 nucleotides read TGTGCCAGCAGCTTAAGGGGGAGAGAGACCCAGTACTTC.